This is a list of T cell receptor beta chains from one sample in a study of early T cells in non-severe SARS-CoV-2 infection. TCRdb independently ran MiXCR on the 5' RACE reads; one entry per CDR3 protein. The sample records 87,000 or so distinct CDR3 sequences, roughly 15% being singletons. The sample taken for sequencing was whole blood. These receptors came from an adult who was a healthcare worker with PCR-confirmed SARS-CoV-2 infection or an uninfected control (not recorded which). The CDR3 runs from the conserved cysteine through the conserved F or W. A D gene is named only where the DNA matches it firmly. Expanded clones get a size class; other rows say once, few or many, or leave the size out.

clone_size | j_call | d_call | v_call | cdr3_nt | cdr3_aa
many | TRBJ2-5 | NA | TRBV3-1 | TGTGCCAGCAGTTCTATCGGGACTCCGGAGGCCCAGTACTTC | CASSSIGTPEAQYF
NA | TRBJ1-1 | NA | TRBV7-2 | TGTGCCAGCAGCTTATTGTCAGGGGCCACTGAAGCTTTCTTT | CASSLLSGATEAFF
NA | TRBJ1-2 | NA | TRBV6-5 | TGTGCCAGCAGTCCAGGTTGGCTTCATGGCTACACCTTC | CASSPGWLHGYTF
few | TRBJ2-7 | NA | TRBV10-1 | TGCGCCAGCAGTGAGTCTCCAGGGTACGAGCAGTACTTC | CASSESPGYEQYF
NA | TRBJ1-1 | NA | TRBV10-3 | TGTGCCATCAGGTCAAGGAACACTGAAGCTTTCTTT | CAIRSRNTEAFF
few | TRBJ1-6 | NA | TRBV6-2/TRBV6-3 | TGTGCCAGCAGCCTCCTGGCAAGGGTAAATTCACCCCTCCACTTT | CASSLLARVNSPLHF
many | TRBJ2-7 | NA | TRBV10-3 | TGTGCCATCGGGCAGGCGGCCTACGAGCAGTACTTC | CAIGQAAYEQYF
few | TRBJ2-2 | NA | TRBV2 | TGTGCCAGCAGTGAAGGCGGCAGGGCGATCACCGGGGAGCTGTTTTTT | CASSEGGRAITGELFF
few | TRBJ2-5 | TRBD2 | TRBV20-1 | TGCAGTGCTACCAAAGTTATACTAGCGGGGCCCCAAGAGACCCAGTACTTC | CSATKVILAGPQETQYF
many | TRBJ2-3 | TRBD2 | TRBV3-1 | TGTGCCAGCAGCCACCCCATGAGCGGGGGGCGCACAGATACGCAGTATTTT | CASSHPMSGGRTDTQYF
many | TRBJ2-3 | NA | TRBV3-1 | TGTGCCAGCAGCCAAGACCCGTCCACAGATACGCAGTATTTT | CASSQDPSTDTQYF
many | TRBJ2-4 | TRBD2 | TRBV20-1 | TGCAGTGCTAGAGTTTCTAGCGGCGCGGTCGACATTCAGTACTTC | CSARVSSGAVDIQYF
NA | TRBJ1-1 | NA | TRBV11-2 | TGTGCCAGCAGCTTAGCAACCCTCACTGAAGCTTTCTTT | CASSLATLTEAFF
NA | TRBJ2-6 | NA | TRBV5-1 | TGCGCCAGCAGCTGGGGACCGACTTTCTCTGGGGCCAACGTCCTGACTTTC | CASSWGPTFSGANVLTF
few | TRBJ1-6 | NA | TRBV7-9 | TGTGCCAGGGGACCATGGTCGTGGAATTCACCCCTCCACTTT | CARGPWSWNSPLHF
few | TRBJ2-3 | NA | TRBV13 | TGTGCCAGCAGCCCAGGGAGCACAGATACGCAGTATTTT | CASSPGSTDTQYF
many | TRBJ2-3 | TRBD2 | TRBV5-1 | TGCGCCAGCAGCTTGGATCCTACCCTTCTATCGGGGGGAAGCACAGATACGCAGTATTTT | CASSLDPTLLSGGSTDTQYF
few | TRBJ2-3 | NA | TRBV30 | TGTGCCTGGAGTGTACGGCTAGCTGATACGCAGTATTTT | CAWSVRLADTQYF
NA | TRBJ2-7 | NA | TRBV11-2 | TGTGCCAGCAGCTTAATTACCCCCGGGACCGAGCAGTACTTC | CASSLITPGTEQYF
few | TRBJ2-2 | NA | TRBV12-3/TRBV12-4 | TGTGCCAGCAGTTCCGAGGGAAGAGTCGCCGGGGAGCTGTTTTTT | CASSSEGRVAGELFF
NA | TRBJ1-2 | NA | TRBV7-2 | TGTGCCAGCAGCTTAGTAAGGCAAGGGTACACCTTC | CASSLVRQGYTF
few | TRBJ2-5 | NA | TRBV5-4 | TGTGCCAGCAGTCGGGACTCTGGGACCCAAGAGACCCAGTACTTC | CASSRDSGTQETQYF
many | TRBJ2-3 | NA | TRBV4-3 | TGCGCCAGCAGCCAATCGACGTTGGGATCAACAGATACGCAGTATTTT | CASSQSTLGSTDTQYF
NA | TRBJ1-2 | NA | TRBV6-2/TRBV6-3 | TGTGCCAGCAGTCGGACGACAGGTCATGGCTACACCTTC | CASSRTTGHGYTF
NA | TRBJ1-3 | NA | TRBV12-3/TRBV12-4 | TGTGCCAGCAGTTTAGGTCTGTCATTCTCTGGAAACACCATATATTTT | CASSLGLSFSGNTIYF
NA | TRBJ2-3 | NA | TRBV6-1 | TGTGCCAGCAGTGCTAACACAGATACGCAGTATTTT | CASSANTDTQYF
NA | TRBJ2-2 | TRBD1 | TRBV9 | TGTGCCAGCAGAGGACAGGTGAACACCGGGGAGCTGTTTTTT | CASRGQVNTGELFF
NA | TRBJ2-1 | NA | TRBV29-1 | TGCAGCGTTGCCCGATCCCTACGGAACTACAATGAGCAGTTCTTC | CSVARSLRNYNEQFF
NA | TRBJ2-7 | NA | TRBV28 | TGTGCCAGCAGTTTGGGGGGAGTACCATCCTACGAGCAGTACTTC | CASSLGGVPSYEQYF
few | TRBJ2-7 | NA | TRBV7-2 | TGTGCCAGCAGCTTAGAGGCGAGTGGATTGGGGCAGTACTTC | CASSLEASGLGQYF
many | TRBJ2-3 | NA | TRBV24-1 | TGTGCCACCAGTGATTGGGGGGTCGGGGGGCAGACAGATACGCAGTATTTT | CATSDWGVGGQTDTQYF
few | TRBJ1-5 | NA | TRBV10-3 | TGTGCCATCAGTGAGTCCGGGGAGGGCAATCAGCCCCAGCATTTT | CAISESGEGNQPQHF
few | TRBJ2-7 | TRBD2 | TRBV29-1 | TGCAGCGTTACACTAGCGGATTATGGCGAGCAGTACTTC | CSVTLADYGEQYF
many | TRBJ2-5 | NA | TRBV11-2 | TGTGCCAGCAGCTTATCAGAGAGACAAGAGACCCAGTACTTC | CASSLSERQETQYF
NA | TRBJ2-2 | NA | TRBV6-2/TRBV6-3 | TGTGCCAGCAGTTACTCCGGGCTGGGGGAGCTGTTTTTT | CASSYSGLGELFF
many | TRBJ2-1 | NA | TRBV3-1 | TGTGCCAGCAGCCAAGCGTGGGAGCAGTTCTTC | CASSQAWEQFF
few | TRBJ2-1 | TRBD1 | TRBV10-2 | TGCGCCAGCAGGACACAGGGGGCGGCCTACAATGAGCAGTTCTTC | CASRTQGAAYNEQFF
few | TRBJ1-3 | TRBD1 | TRBV10-3 | TGTGCCATCAGGACAGGGGGGACAGGAAACACCATATATTTT | CAIRTGGTGNTIYF
few | TRBJ1-6 | TRBD1 | TRBV6-2/TRBV6-3 | TGTGCCAGCAGTCTCGACAGTCAGGGGGCGAATTCACCCCTCCACTTT | CASSLDSQGANSPLHF
NA | TRBJ2-1 | TRBD2 | TRBV20-1 | TGCAGTGCTAGAGACACTAGCGGTCCTACGGACAATGAGCAGTTCTTC | CSARDTSGPTDNEQFF
few | TRBJ2-7 | NA | TRBV5-1 | TGCGCCAGCAGCCCGCTTCAGAGCTCCTACGAGCAGTACTTC | CASSPLQSSYEQYF
few | TRBJ2-2 | NA | TRBV7-9 | TGTGCCAGCAGCTTACAGACAGACACCGGGGAGCTGTTTTTT | CASSLQTDTGELFF
NA | TRBJ1-3 | NA | TRBV28 | TGTGCCAGCAGTATGAACGAAGGGGTATCTGGAAACACCATATATTTT | CASSMNEGVSGNTIYF
NA | TRBJ2-7 | TRBD1 | TRBV6-2/TRBV6-3 | TGTGCCAGCAGCCTCGGACAGGCCTCATACGAAGCTAAACCGTACTTC | CASSLGQASYEAKPYF
NA | TRBJ2-7 | TRBD1 | TRBV5-1 | TGCGCCAGCAGTTGGGACAGGGTCAGCTCCTACGAGCAGTACTTC | CASSWDRVSSYEQYF
many | TRBJ2-1 | NA | TRBV3-1 | TGTGCCAGCAGCCAGGGGGCAGGGTTCAGGGATGAGCAGTTCTTC | CASSQGAGFRDEQFF
NA | TRBJ1-5 | NA | TRBV10-3 | TGTGCCATCAGTGAGGAAAGGGGCAATCAGCCCCAGCATTTT | CAISEERGNQPQHF
many | TRBJ1-2 | NA | TRBV10-3 | TGTGCCATCAGTGAGTTGGACAGATACTATGGCTACACCTTC | CAISELDRYYGYTF
few | TRBJ2-3 | NA | TRBV6-5 | TGTGCCAGCATGCGGGCGTTCACAGATACGCAGTATTTT | CASMRAFTDTQYF
NA | TRBJ1-2 | NA | TRBV3-1 | TGTGCCAGCAGCCAAGGAACCCGGAGGTTCTATGGCTACACCTTC | CASSQGTRRFYGYTF
few | TRBJ1-2 | NA | TRBV5-5 | TGTGCCAGCAGCCGAACTTGGGGCGTGGGGTATGGCTACACCTTC | CASSRTWGVGYGYTF
many | TRBJ2-1 | NA | TRBV20-1 | TGCAGTGCTGACAGGAGGAGCTCCTACAATGAGCAGTTCTTC | CSADRRSSYNEQFF
NA | TRBJ1-2 | NA | TRBV2 | TGTGCCAGCAGAGGGGACCACTATGGCTACACCTTC | CASRGDHYGYTF
many | TRBJ1-6 | NA | TRBV27 | TGTGCCAGCAGTTCTCCCGGGCCCCTCCACTTT | CASSSPGPLHF
few | TRBJ2-7 | TRBD2 | TRBV28 | TGTGCCAGCAGTTTAAAGCGGGGGCCACCCTACGAGCAGTACTTC | CASSLKRGPPYEQYF
NA | TRBJ2-7 | TRBD1 | TRBV20-1 | TGCAGTGCAGGGGGCCTACTGGACGAGCAGTACTTC | CSAGGLLDEQYF
few | TRBJ1-3 | NA | TRBV12-3/TRBV12-4 | TGTGCCAGCGGGCAGGGCGATGGAGCTGGAAACACCATATATTTT | CASGQGDGAGNTIYF